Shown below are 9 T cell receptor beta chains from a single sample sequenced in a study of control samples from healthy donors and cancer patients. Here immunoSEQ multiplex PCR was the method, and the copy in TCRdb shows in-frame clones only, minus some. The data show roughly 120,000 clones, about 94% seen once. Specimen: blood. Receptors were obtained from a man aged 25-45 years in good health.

The CDR3: CASRGQNTEAFF. DNA for the CDR3: TGTGCCAGCAGGGGACAGAACACTGAAGCTTTCTTT. The V call is TRBV25-1, the J call TRBJ1-1, with D perhaps TRBD1 (6 bases). The length of the CDR3 is 12 residues. The V end lost 6 bases, the J end lost 1 base, and 6 bases lay between the germline ends. Germline CDR1 reads MGHDK; CDR2 reads SYGVNS.

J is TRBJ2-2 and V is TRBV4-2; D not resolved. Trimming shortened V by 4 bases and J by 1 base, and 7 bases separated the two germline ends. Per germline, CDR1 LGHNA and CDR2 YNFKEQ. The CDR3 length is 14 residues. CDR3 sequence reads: CASSRERNTGELFF. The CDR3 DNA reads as TGTGCCAGCAGCCGAGAGCGGAACACCGGGGAGCTGTTTTTT.

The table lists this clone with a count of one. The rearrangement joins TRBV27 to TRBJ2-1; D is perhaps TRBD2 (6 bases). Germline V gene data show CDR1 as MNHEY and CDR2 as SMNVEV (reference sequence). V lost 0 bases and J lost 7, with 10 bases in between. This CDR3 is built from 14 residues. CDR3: CASSLSGGLNEQFF. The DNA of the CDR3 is TGTGCCAGCAGTTTATCGGGGGGATTGAATGAGCAGTTCTTC.

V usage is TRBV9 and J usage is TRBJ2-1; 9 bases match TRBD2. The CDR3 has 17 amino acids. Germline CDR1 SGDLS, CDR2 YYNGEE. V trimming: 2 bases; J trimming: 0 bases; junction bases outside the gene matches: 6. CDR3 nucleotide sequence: TGTGCCAGCAGCGTGGGTCCAGCGGGGGGCTCCTACAATGAGCAGTTCTTC. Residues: CASSVGPAGGSYNEQFF.

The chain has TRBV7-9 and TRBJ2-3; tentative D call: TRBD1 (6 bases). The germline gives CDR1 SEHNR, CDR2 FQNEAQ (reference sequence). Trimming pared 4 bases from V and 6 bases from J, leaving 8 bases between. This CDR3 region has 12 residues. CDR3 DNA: TGTGCCAGCAGCTCGCAGGGGGATACGCAGTATTTT. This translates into CASSSQGDTQYF.

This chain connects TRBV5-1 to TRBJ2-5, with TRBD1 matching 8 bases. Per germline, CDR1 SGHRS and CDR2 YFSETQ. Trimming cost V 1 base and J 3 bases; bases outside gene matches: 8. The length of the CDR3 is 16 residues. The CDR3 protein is CASSLTTGTGKETQYF. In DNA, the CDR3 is TGCGCCAGCAGCTTGACAACCGGGACAGGCAAAGAGACCCAGTACTTC.

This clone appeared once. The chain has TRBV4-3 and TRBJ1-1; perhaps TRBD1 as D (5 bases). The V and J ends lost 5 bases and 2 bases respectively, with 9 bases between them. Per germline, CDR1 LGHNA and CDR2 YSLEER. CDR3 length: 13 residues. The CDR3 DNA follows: TGCGCCAGCAGCTCAGGGTACAACACTGAAGCTTTCTTT. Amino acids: CASSSGYNTEAFF.

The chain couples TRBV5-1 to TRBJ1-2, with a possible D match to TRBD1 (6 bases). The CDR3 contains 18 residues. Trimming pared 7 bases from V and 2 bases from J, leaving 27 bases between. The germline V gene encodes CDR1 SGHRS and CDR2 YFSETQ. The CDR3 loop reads CASGLSFIGQSGNYGYTF. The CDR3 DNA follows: TGCGCCAGCGGGCTATCCTTTATAGGACAGTCAGGCAACTATGGCTACACCTTC.

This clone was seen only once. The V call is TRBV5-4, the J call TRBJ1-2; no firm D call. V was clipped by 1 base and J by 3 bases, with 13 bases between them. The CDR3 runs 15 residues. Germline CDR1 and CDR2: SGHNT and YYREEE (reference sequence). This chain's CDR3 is CASSLLMGYDYGYTF. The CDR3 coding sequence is TGTGCCAGCAGCTTGCTTATGGGATACGACTATGGCTACACCTTC.